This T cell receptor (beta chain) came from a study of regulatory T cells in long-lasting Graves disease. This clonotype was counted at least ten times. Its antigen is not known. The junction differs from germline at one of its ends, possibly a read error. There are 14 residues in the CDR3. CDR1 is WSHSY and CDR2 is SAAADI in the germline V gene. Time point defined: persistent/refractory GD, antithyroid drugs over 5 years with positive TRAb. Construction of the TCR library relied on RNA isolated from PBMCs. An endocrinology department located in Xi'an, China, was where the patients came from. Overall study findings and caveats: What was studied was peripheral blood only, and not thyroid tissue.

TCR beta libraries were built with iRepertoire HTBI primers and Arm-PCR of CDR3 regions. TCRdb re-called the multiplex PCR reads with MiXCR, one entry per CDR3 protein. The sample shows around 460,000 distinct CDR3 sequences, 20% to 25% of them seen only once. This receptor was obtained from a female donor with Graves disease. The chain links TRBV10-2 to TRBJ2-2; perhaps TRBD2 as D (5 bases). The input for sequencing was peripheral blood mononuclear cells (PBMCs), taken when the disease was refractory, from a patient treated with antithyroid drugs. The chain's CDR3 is CASSGGPNTGELFF. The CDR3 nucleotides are TGTGCCAGCAGTGGCGGGCCGAACACCGGGGAGCTGTTTTTT.